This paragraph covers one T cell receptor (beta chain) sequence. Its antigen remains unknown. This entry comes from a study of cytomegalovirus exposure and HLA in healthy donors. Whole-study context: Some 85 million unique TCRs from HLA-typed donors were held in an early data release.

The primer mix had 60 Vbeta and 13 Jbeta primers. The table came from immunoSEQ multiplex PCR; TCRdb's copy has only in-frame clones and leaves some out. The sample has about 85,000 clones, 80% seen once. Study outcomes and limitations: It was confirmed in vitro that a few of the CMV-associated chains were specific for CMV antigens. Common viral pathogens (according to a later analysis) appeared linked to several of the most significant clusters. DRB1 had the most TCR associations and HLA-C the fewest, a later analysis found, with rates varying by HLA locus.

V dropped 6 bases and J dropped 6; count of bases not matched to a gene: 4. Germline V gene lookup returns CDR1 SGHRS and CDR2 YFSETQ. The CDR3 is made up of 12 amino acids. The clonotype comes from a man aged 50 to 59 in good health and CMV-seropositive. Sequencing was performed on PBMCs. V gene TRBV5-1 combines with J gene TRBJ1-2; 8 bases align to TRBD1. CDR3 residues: CASKDRENGYTF. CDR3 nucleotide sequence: TGCGCCAGCAAGGACAGGGAGAATGGCTACACCTTC.